A selection of T cell receptor beta chains follows, all from one sample in a study of regulatory T cells in long-lasting Graves disease. TCRdb re-derived calls from the multiplex PCR reads in MiXCR, one entry per CDR3 protein. The sample has some 330,000 distinct CDR3 sequences, roughly 10% seen once. These data were also reused for a study on T cells in Graves' hyperthyroidism and ophthalmopathy.

The input for sequencing was peripheral blood mononuclear cells (PBMCs), taken at new diagnosis, from a patient treated with antithyroid drugs. The receptors here all came from a young woman with Graves disease. The CDR3 runs from the conserved cysteine through the conserved F or W. A D gene is named only where the DNA matches it firmly. Rows give clone size only sometimes, using once, few, many, or a class for an expanded clone.

TRBJ2-7	TRBV7-8	NA	17	many	TGTGCCAGCAGCTTAAATTCTTTCAGGACTCAGCTCTACGAGCAGTACTTC	CASSLNSFRTQLYEQYF
TRBJ1-3	TRBV27	NA	13	many	TGTGCCAGCAGAGGGATTCGGAGAAACACCATATATTTT	CASRGIRRNTIYF
TRBJ1-2	TRBV19	NA	15	many	TGTGCCAGTAGTAGAACCGGGACGGTCAACTATGGCTACACCTTC	CASSRTGTVNYGYTF
TRBJ1-5	TRBV12-3/TRBV12-4	NA	16	NA	TGTGCCAGCGGGTTGAGGGTTAGCCGGCGCAATCAGCCCCAGCATTTT	CASGLRVSRRNQPQHF
TRBJ1-2	TRBV4-1	TRBD1	18	NA	TGCGCCAGCAGCCAAGGGCCAGGGGGCTCTCCTATTTACTATGGCTACACCTTC	CASSQGPGGSPIYYGYTF
TRBJ1-4	TRBV7-8	NA	14	NA	TGTGCCAGCAGCCCGGACAGCGCGGGAGAAAAACTGTTTTTT	CASSPDSAGEKLFF
TRBJ2-7	TRBV11-2	NA	13	many	TGTGCCAGCAGCTTCGGCGTCCGCTACGAGCAGTACTTC	CASSFGVRYEQYF
TRBJ2-5	TRBV9	NA	12	NA	TGTGCCAGCAGCCCGTTCGGGGGGACCCAGTACTTC	CASSPFGGTQYF
TRBJ2-1	TRBV9	NA	14	NA	TGTGCCAGCAGCGTAAGGGGGGAGAGTCATGAGCAGTTCTTC	CASSVRGESHEQFF
TRBJ2-5	TRBV6-2/TRBV6-3	NA	15	many	TGTGCCAGCAGTTCCCCGACACGGACCGGCGAGACCCAGTACTTC	CASSSPTRTGETQYF
TRBJ2-7	TRBV7-2	NA	13	many	TGTGCCAGCAGCTTAGTGGGGGGTGGGGAGCAGTACTTC	CASSLVGGGEQYF
TRBJ1-6	TRBV3-1	NA	15	many	TGTGCCAGCAGCCAAGAGGACAGCAACAATTCACCCCTCCACTTT	CASSQEDSNNSPLHF
TRBJ2-1	TRBV7-3	NA	16	many	TGTGCCAGCAGCCCCACCCTAGCACGCTCCTACAATGAGCAGTTCTTC	CASSPTLARSYNEQFF
TRBJ1-6	TRBV30	NA	16	few	TGTGCCTGGAGTGTATGGTGGGAGTCCTATAATTCACCCCTCCACTTT	CAWSVWWESYNSPLHF
TRBJ2-2	TRBV27	NA	13	NA	TGTGCCAGCAGTTTTACCGCGACCGGGGAGCTGTTTTTT	CASSFTATGELFF
TRBJ2-1	TRBV19	TRBD1	15	few	TGTGCCAGTAGTCTCCGGGACAGAACCTACAATGAGCAGTTCTTC	CASSLRDRTYNEQFF
TRBJ2-7	TRBV11-2	TRBD2	15	many	TGTGCCAGCAGCGGGCGTCTAGCGGCGCCCTACGAGCAGTACTTC	CASSGRLAAPYEQYF
TRBJ1-4	TRBV14	NA	16	many	TGTGCCAGCAGCCAATTATCACATCGAGGTTATGAAAAACTGTTTTTT	CASSQLSHRGYEKLFF
TRBJ2-5	TRBV25-1	TRBD1	15	few	TGTGCCAGCAGTAGTGGGACAGGGTTGCGGGAGACCCAGTACTTC	CASSSGTGLRETQYF
TRBJ2-1	TRBV7-9	NA	15	many	TGTGCCAGCAGCCCCGGGACCTACGGATGGGATGAGCAGTTCTTC	CASSPGTYGWDEQFF
TRBJ1-5	TRBV12-3/TRBV12-4	NA	14	many	TGTGCCAGCAGTTTAAAATCCCAATATCAGCCCCAGCATTTT	CASSLKSQYQPQHF
TRBJ1-5	TRBV5-5	NA	13	many	TGTGCCAGCAGCTTGTGGATCAATCAGCCCCAGCATTTT	CASSLWINQPQHF
TRBJ1-1	TRBV14	NA	14	many	TGTGCCAGCAGCCAAGATGGGTACAGGGCTGAAGCTTTCTTT	CASSQDGYRAEAFF
TRBJ2-1	TRBV6-1	NA	15	many	TGTGCCAGCAGTCCCTATTCTTTTCACTACAATGAGCAGTTCTTC	CASSPYSFHYNEQFF